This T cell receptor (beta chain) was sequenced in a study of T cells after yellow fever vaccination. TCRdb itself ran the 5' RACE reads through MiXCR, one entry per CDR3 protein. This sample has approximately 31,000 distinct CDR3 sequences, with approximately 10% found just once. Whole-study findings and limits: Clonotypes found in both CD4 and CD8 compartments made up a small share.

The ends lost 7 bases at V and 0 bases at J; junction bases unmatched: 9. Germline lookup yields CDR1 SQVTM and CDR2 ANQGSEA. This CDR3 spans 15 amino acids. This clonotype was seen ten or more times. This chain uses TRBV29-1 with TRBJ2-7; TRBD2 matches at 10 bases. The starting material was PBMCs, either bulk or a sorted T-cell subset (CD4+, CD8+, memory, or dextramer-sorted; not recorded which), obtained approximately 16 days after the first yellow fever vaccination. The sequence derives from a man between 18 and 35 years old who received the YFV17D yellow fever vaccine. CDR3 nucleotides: TGCAGCGCATACGAGCGGGGGGGAGGCTCCTACGAGCAGTACTTC. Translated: CSAYERGGGSYEQYF.